One T cell receptor beta chain is described in this entry. There is no known antigen for this receptor. There are no base qualities to consult, and no much larger clone falls within one base. The data were obtained in a study of STAT5B mutations in CD4+ large granular lymphocyte leukemia (dated by TCRdb to between 2021 and 2024). With regard to the full study: Among healthy controls, the CDR3 'QG' motif was associated with a particular HLA allele. The TCRbeta repertoires of CD4+ T-cell large granular lymphocyte leukemia patients were compared with the TCRbeta repertoires of healthy blood donors. The purity of purified fractions was confirmed by flow cytometry on FACSCanto II or FACSVerse to exceed 95% among lymphocytes.

The healthy control group was made up of around 38 blood donors, and the Finnish Red Cross blood service supplied their buffy coats. All TCR-sequenced material derived from peripheral blood: patient blood samples and healthy donor buffy coats. Ficoll-Hypaque gradient centrifugation was used to isolate peripheral blood mononuclear cells. CD4+ cells were purified magnetically from the buffy coats of healthy controls. Genomic DNA was extracted using the Gentra Puregene Cell and Tissue kit, and a Qubit 2.0 fluorometer was used to quantify it. Relative to germline, V is missing 2 bases and J is missing 5 bases, with 2 bases of the junction outside any gene match. The CDR3 starts with the cysteine, ends with the phenylalanine, and has 15 residues. The sequence is cut down to CDR3 DNA, 45 bases in frame from base 1. CDR1 and CDR2, looked up from the germline V gene, are SGHRS and YFSETQ. Here is what the overall study found, with its caveats: Main leukemic clonotypes were private to each patient, although under 30% appeared at low frequency in other patients' non-leukemic repertoires. CD4-sorted patient repertoires appeared more clonal than healthy CD4+ repertoires, and this difference persisted after removing the putative leukemic clones. Enrichment of TRBV06-family usage was observed among the top patient clones (8/27) relative to healthy controls (2/35). Data were not HLA-matched; higher clonality in CD4+ versus CD8+ T-LGLL could reflect the relatively small sample size.

The immunoSEQ assay at survey resolution was applied to genomic DNA for sequencing of TCRbeta rearrangements. In the original analysis: In the TCR sequencing data, the lowest productive clonotype frequency that could be detected was 2.59 x 10-5. Analyses included only productive TCRbeta rearrangements, meaning complete and in-frame sequences. Simpson clonality, calculated in the immunoSEQ Analyzer version 3.0, was used as the measure of sample clonality. Clones were binned by frequency as very rare, small, medium, large (1-20%) or hyperexpanded (>20%). OLGA 1.2.3 estimated generation probabilities, VDJtools produced V-gene circos plots, VDJdb was queried for specificities, and GLIPH identified CDR3 motifs. TCRdb's version of the immuneACCESS table is confined to in-frame rearrangements and falls short of the full clone set. An unresolved V gene accounts for under half of the shortfall where checked; the remainder is of unknown origin. The V and J calls and clone size were taken over from that table, and D and trimming were inferred from the DNA. Here the sample has 30,000 or so clones; 76% occur a single time. Approximately 2% of the sample is taken by the ten largest.

The material sequenced was CD4+ T cells from blood buffy coats. Recombination linked TRBV5-1 to TRBJ2-3, and TRBD2 aligns with 13 junction nucleotides. The TCR was taken from a human donor in good health. The DNA sequence is as follows: TGCGCCAGCAGCTTACTAGCGGGGGGGCTAGATACGCAGTATTTT. Translated, this is CASSLLAGGLDTQYF.